Included here is one T cell receptor (beta chain) sequence, with context. This clone was found once. The antigen it recognizes is unknown. The receptor originates from a mouse, and its gene names and germline sequences are accordingly murine. The observed sequence ends 1 residue before the CDR3 terminus, with the missing tail filled in from the germline J gene. These data are taken from a study of tissue T cells after allogeneic stem cell transplantation (dated by TCRdb to between 2022 and 2023). About the investigation overall: The study profiled TCR beta repertoires across many tissues from research autopsies of patients with and without GVHD, plus mouse models of GVHD. The human part of the study was a prospective observational study with no blinding and no randomization. Points the paper makes about the study in general: A small and clinically heterogeneous patient cohort was studied, and sampling depth was acknowledged as a limitation. In both patients and mice, only a limited portion of the TCR repertoire detected in tissues was captured by blood and spleen T cells. The study did not establish which tissue TCRs were alloreactive or antigen-specific, and some clones may have been host cells that persisted. Only a few T cell clones appeared in more than one patient, yet motif-based clustering showed tissue-specific repertoire signatures that were shared between patients. Within patients, how anatomically similar tissues were was a major factor shaping TCR repertoire composition, regardless of disease or transplant status.

Library prep was done by the immunoSEQ multiplex PCR assay. TCRbeta CDR3 sequencing was performed at survey depth by Adaptive Biotechnologies, and CDR3 sequences, V/J genes, productive frequency and template counts were reported. Amplification of TCR beta CDR3 regions was performed from genomic DNA rather than from RNA. The authors processed their data as follows. Jensen-Shannon divergence was used to quantify pairwise repertoire overlap between tissues, with a value of 1 indicating complete divergence and a value of 0 indicating identical repertoires. Tissues were grouped by single-linkage agglomerative hierarchical clustering of pairwise JSD values, and the clustering results were shown as dendrograms. GLIPH2 was run on all patient samples with simulation_depth 1000, kmer_min_depth 3 and cdr3_length_cutoff 8, and groups with more than two unique CDR3s were retained. In a standardized tissue-overlap score, Jaccard GLIPH-group overlap across patients was extrapolated to a standard repertoire size of 1000 clones. Linear mixed-effect models, with tissue included as a fixed effect and individual included as a random effect, were used to assess associations of diversity with clinical or experimental variables. Not all clones reach the TCRdb copy of this immuneACCESS table, which keeps in-frame sequences only. Checked studies attribute under half of the gap to unresolved V genes and leave the rest unexplained. From that table come the V and J calls and clone size; the DNA was used to work out D and trimming. In this sample the table shows around 6,800 clones, under 35% of which occur a single time. The top ten clones comprise 5% to 8% of the sample.

The germline V gene (reference sequence) yields FNHDT for CDR1 and SITEND for CDR2. For this chain, trimming is 2 bases at the V end and 7 bases at the J end, and the number of junction bases without a gene match is 8. The CDR3 starts with the cysteine, ends with the phenylalanine, and has 15 residues. Shown are 42 bases from within the CDR3, in frame from base 1. The sample's time point, from its label and the paper: mouse harvest day 14 after allogeneic transplant. Mouse grafts combined 10^7 T-cell-depleted bone marrow cells with 10^6 splenic CD5+ T cells, given via tail vein injection. To model GVHD in mice, a major MHC-mismatch B6 (H2b) into BALB/c (H2d) model was used, and tissues were profiled at day 7 or 14. On day 7 or 14 post-transplant, mouse tissues and retro-orbital blood were harvested with separate sterile tools for each animal, and livers were flushed before harvest. Before genomic DNA was isolated with the DNeasy Blood & Tissue Kit, mouse tissues were minced with razor blades in buffered saline.

The chain is made from TRBV19 and TRBJ2-3, with 9 middle bases fitting TRBD2. Sequencing was carried out using skin. The sequence derives from a female BALB/c mouse given C57BL/6 T cells with graft-versus-host disease after an allogeneic hematopoietic cell transplant. The part of the CDR3 DNA that was read is TGTGCCAGCAGTATGGCTGGGGGGGGCGCGAAAACGCTGTAT. The encoded protein is CASSMAGGGAKTLY. The full CDR3 sequence reads CASSMAGGGAKTLYF.